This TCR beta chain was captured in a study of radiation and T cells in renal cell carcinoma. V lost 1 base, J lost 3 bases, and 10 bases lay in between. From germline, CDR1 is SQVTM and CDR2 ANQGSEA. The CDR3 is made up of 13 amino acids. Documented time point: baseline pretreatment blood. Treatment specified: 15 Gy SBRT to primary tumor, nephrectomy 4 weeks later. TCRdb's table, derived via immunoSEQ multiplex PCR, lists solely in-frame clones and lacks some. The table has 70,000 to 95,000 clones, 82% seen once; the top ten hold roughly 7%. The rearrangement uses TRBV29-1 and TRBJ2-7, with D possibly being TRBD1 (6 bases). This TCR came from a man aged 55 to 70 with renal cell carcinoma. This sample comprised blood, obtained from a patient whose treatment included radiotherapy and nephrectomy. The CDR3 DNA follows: TGCAGCGTTGAAGGCAGGGGTGGCTACGAGCAGTACTTC. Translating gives CSVEGRGGYEQYF.